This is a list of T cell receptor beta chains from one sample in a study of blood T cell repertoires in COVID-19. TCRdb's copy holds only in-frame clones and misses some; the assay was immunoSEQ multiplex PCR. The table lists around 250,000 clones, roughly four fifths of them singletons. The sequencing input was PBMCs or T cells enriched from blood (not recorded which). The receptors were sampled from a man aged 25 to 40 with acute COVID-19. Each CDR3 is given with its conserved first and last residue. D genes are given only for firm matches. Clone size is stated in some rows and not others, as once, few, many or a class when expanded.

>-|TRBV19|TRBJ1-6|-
CASNPGSGESPLHF
TGTGCCAGTAATCCCGGTTCAGGGGAATCACCCCTCCACTTT
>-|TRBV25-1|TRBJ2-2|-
CASSEVSASSRRNGELFF
TGTGCCAGCAGTGAGGTGAGCGCAAGCTCAAGGAGGAACGGGGAGCTGTTTTTT
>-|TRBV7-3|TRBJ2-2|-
CASSLEKTGELFF
TGTGCCAGCAGCTTAGAGAAAACCGGGGAGCTGTTTTTT
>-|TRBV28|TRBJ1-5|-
CATERGQPQHF
TGTGCCACTGAAAGGGGGCAGCCCCAGCATTTT
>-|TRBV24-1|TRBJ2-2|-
CATSPNYGAGELFF
TGTGCCACCAGTCCTAATTACGGGGCCGGGGAGCTGTTTTTT
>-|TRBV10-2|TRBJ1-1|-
CASRDGNTEAFF
TGCGCCAGCAGAGATGGCAACACTGAAGCTTTCTTT
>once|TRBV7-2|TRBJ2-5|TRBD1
CASSSTGGRETQYF
TGTGCCAGCAGCTCTACAGGGGGCCGGGAGACCCAGTACTTC
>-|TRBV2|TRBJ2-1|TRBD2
CASTISGGASYNEQFF
TGTGCCAGCACGATCAGCGGGGGGGCCTCGTACAATGAGCAGTTCTTC
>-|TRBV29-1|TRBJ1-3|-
CSVGRGSGNTIYF
TGCAGCGTTGGCAGGGGATCTGGAAACACCATATATTTT
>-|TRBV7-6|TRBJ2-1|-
CASSFNNRWSSRGPNEQFF
TGTGCCAGCAGCTTTAACAATCGGTGGTCGTCTAGAGGTCCCAATGAGCAGTTCTTC
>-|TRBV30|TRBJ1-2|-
CAWTWGRDRGYTF
TGTGCCTGGACCTGGGGGAGGGATAGAGGCTACACCTTC
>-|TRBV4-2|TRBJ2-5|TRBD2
CASSPSTSGDGTQYF
TGTGCCAGCAGCCCCTCCACTAGCGGGGATGGGACCCAGTACTTC
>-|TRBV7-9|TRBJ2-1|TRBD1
CASSEQGATIRNEQFF
TGTGCCAGCAGCGAACAGGGGGCGACAATAAGAAATGAGCAGTTCTTC
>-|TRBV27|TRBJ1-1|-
CASSSGTTNTEAFF
TGTGCCAGCAGTTCCGGGACAACGAACACTGAAGCTTTCTTT
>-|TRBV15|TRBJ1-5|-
CATSREQVRQPQHF
TGTGCCACCAGCAGAGAACAGGTTAGGCAGCCCCAGCATTTT
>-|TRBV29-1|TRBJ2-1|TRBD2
CSGLAGGAESYNEQFF
TGCAGCGGCCTAGCGGGGGGGGCCGAGTCCTACAATGAGCAGTTCTTC
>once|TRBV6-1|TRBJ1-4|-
CASSVSWGRTNEKLFF
TGTGCCAGCAGTGTCAGCTGGGGGAGGACTAATGAAAAACTGTTTTTT
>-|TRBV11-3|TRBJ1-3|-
CASSLSTSSGNTIYF
TGTGCCAGCAGCTTAAGTACGAGCTCTGGAAACACCATATATTTT
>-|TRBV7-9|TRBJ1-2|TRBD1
CASSLTQGDPPAF
TGTGCCAGCAGCTTAACCCAGGGGGACCCTCCGGCCTTC
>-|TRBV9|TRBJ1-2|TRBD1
CASSVGGTGASRYGYTF
TGTGCCAGCAGCGTAGGAGGGACAGGAGCTTCTAGGTATGGCTACACCTTC
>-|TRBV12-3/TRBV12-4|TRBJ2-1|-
CASSQVGREQFF
TGTGCCAGCTCCCAGGTCGGAAGGGAGCAGTTCTTC
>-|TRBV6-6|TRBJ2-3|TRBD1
CASSRQGPDTQYF
TGTGCCAGCAGCCGACAGGGCCCAGATACGCAGTATTTT
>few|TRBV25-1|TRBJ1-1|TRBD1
CASSEGSGGYTEAFF
TGTGCCAGCAGTGAGGGCTCAGGGGGCTACACTGAAGCTTTCTTT
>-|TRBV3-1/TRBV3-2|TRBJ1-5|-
CASSLSHQPQHF
TGTGCCAGCAGCCTCTCCCATCAGCCCCAGCATTTT
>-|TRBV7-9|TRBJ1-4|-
CASSLAAGRKLFF
TGTGCCAGCAGCTTAGCCGCAGGGAGGAAACTGTTTTTT
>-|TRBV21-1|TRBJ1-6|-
CASSKRGKHSPLHF
TGTGCCAGCAGCAAACGGGGGAAGCATTCACCCCTCCACTTT
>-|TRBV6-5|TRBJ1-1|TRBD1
CASSYSTGQTEAFF
TGTGCCAGCAGTTACTCGACAGGGCAGACTGAAGCTTTCTTT
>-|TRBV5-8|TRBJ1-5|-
CASSLEGGASNQPQHF
TGTGCCAGCAGCTTGGAGGGGGGGGCGAGCAATCAGCCCCAGCATTTT